Following are 19 T cell receptor beta chains from one sample sequenced in a study of response to subunit inactivated influenza vaccine (dated by TCRdb to the late 2010s). The library came from RT-PCR. TCRdb records Illumina HiSeq 2500 as the sequencer. Clones were called with MiXCR by TCRdb after fastp trimmed the public reads at Q25, and only in-frame beta chains were retained. For every CDR3 protein sequence, its rows merge into one entry that carries the most common genes and DNA. Counted in this sample were about 520,000 distinct CDR3 sequences; 25% of them appeared once. Around 1.8% of the sample is taken by the ten largest. This material consisted of CD4+ T cells sorted from PBMCs, taken about 5 days after vaccination. The source is a man aged 45-65 years who received an inactivated influenza vaccine. Donor details come from another sample of the same person, matched by shared clones.

This chain connects TRBV20-1 to TRBJ2-7, with TRBD2 matching over 11 bases. The trim removed 0 bases at V and 3 bases at J, leaving 7 bases unmatched. This CDR3 has 16 residues. Germline CDR1 DFQATT, CDR2 SNEGSKA (reference sequence). The CDR3 is CSARDPLSGRGYEQYF. The CDR3 DNA sequence: TGCAGTGCTAGAGACCCGCTTAGCGGGAGGGGCTACGAGCAGTACTTC.

CDR3 in DNA: TGCGCCAGCTACCCCGGGACAGGCGGAGAGACCCAGTACTTC. Its translation is CASYPGTGGETQYF. V is TRBV5-1 and J is TRBJ2-5, with 8 nucleotides matching TRBD1. The CDR3 runs to 14 residues. Germline CDR1 reads SGHRS; CDR2 reads YFSETQ. The V and J ends lost 7 bases and 4 bases, in that order; junction bases with no gene match: 9.

There are a few counts of this clonotype. This chain connects TRBV12-3 or TRBV12-4 to TRBJ2-7, with D unclear. The CDR3 is 13 residues long. V lost 5 bases to trimming and J lost 0 bases, with 8 bases between them. The CDR3 nucleotides read TGTGCCAGCAGTCTTAGTCTCTCCTACGAGCAGTACTTC. As protein: CASSLSLSYEQYF.

This clonotype showed up just a few times. This sequence joins TRBV4-1 and TRBJ1-6, with a weak D call TRBD1 (5 bases). Germline V lookup: CDR1 MGHRA, CDR2 YSYEKL. The CDR3 consists of 19 residues. Trimming stripped 1 base from V and 6 bases from J, with 22 bases between. CDR3 nucleotide sequence: TGCGCCAGCAGCCAAGCTATTGCTTTGCAGGGAGGCCTTAATTCACCCCTCCACTTT. Protein sequence: CASSQAIALQGGLNSPLHF.

This clonotype appeared a few times. The rearrangement uses TRBV20-1 and TRBJ1-3; D is undetermined. Trimming left V 3 bases short and J 4 bases short, with 10 bases between. Germline lookup yields CDR1 DFQATT and CDR2 SNEGSKA (reference sequence). This CDR3 is 13 amino acids long. CDR3 DNA sequence: TGCAGTGCTAGGAGGGAGGCGGGAAACACCATATATTTT. It yields the protein CSARREAGNTIYF.

This chain connects TRBV7-2 to TRBJ2-1, with 8 bases that match TRBD2. This CDR3 has 13 amino acids. Germline CDR1 SGHTA, CDR2 FQGNSA. V trimming: 8 bases; J trimming: 3 bases; junction bases outside the gene matches: 3. CDR3 bases: TGTGCCAGCCGGGGGGGAGGCTACAATGAGCAGTTCTTC. This encodes CASRGGGYNEQFF.

The genes are TRBV28 and TRBJ2-2; D possibly corresponds to TRBD1 (6 bases). The CDR3 is 12 residues long. Germline V gene sequence: CDR1 MDHEN, CDR2 SYDVKM. V lost 10 bases, J lost 6 bases, and 12 bases lay in between. The DNA of the CDR3 is TGTGCCATCCAACAGGGATCCGGGGAGCTGTTTTTT. It codes for CAIQQGSGELFF.

This clonotype was detected only a few times. The V gene is TRBV5-1, the J gene TRBJ1-5; no definite D call. This CDR3 spans 15 amino acids. Trimming took off 0 bases at V and 4 bases at J, with 11 bases between the two ends. Germline V gene data show CDR1 as SGHRS and CDR2 as YFSETQ. CDR3 sequence (DNA): TGCGCCAGCAGCTTGGGCGGGATTAGGAATCAGCCCCAGCATTTT. It translates to CASSLGGIRNQPQHF.

There are a few counts of this clonotype. The rearrangement links TRBV29-1 to TRBJ1-1, with 11 nucleotides matching TRBD1. Trimming removed 7 bases from V and 0 bases from J; junction bases left unmatched: 4. The CDR3 is made up of 14 amino acids. Germline V CDR1 and CDR2: SQVTM, ANQGSEA. CDR3 in amino acids: CSAGQGAMNTEAFF. The CDR3 DNA reads as TGCAGCGCCGGACAGGGGGCGATGAACACTGAAGCTTTCTTT.

This clonotype was observed a few times. The chain carries TRBV5-1 and TRBJ2-5; 7 positions match TRBD1. Germline-derived CDR1 and CDR2 are SGHRS and YFSETQ. Unmatched junction bases numbered 9, after V lost 3 bases and J lost 4 bases. This CDR3 has 15 residues. For the CDR3, the DNA is TGCGCCAGCAGCTCGGCAGGGGGTCGGGGAGAGACCCAGTACTTC. Protein: CASSSAGGRGETQYF. Supplemented by reference TRBV5-1 and TRBJ2-5, the full variable domain reads KAGVTQTPRYLIKTRGQQVTLSCSPISGHRSVSWYQQTPGQGLQFLFEYFSETQRNKGNFPGRFSGRQFSNSRSEMNVSTLELGDSALYLCASSSAGGRGETQYFGPGTRLLVL.

This clonotype was found a few times. V gene TRBV20-1 combines with J gene TRBJ2-5; D not resolved. This CDR3 spans 13 amino acids. Germline V gene sequence: CDR1 DFQATT, CDR2 SNEGSKA (reference sequence). V lost 2 bases, J lost 2 bases, and 9 bases lay in between. For the CDR3, the DNA is TGCAGTGCTAGATGGGGTGGGCAAGAGACCCAGTACTTC. Protein sequence: CSARWGGQETQYF.

This clonotype was observed many times. CDR3 sequence: CASRGQGVRNQPQHF. CDR3 bases: TGTGCCAGCAGAGGACAGGGGGTTCGCAATCAGCCCCAGCATTTT. This chain links TRBV28 with TRBJ1-5; 10 nucleotides match TRBD1. The CDR3 length is 15 residues. The germline V gene has CDR1 MDHEN and CDR2 SYDVKM. The V gene end was trimmed by 6 bases and the J gene end by 2 bases; junction bases not matched to a gene: 4. Full variable domain (rest looked up from reference TRBV28 and TRBJ1-5): DVKVTQSSRYLVKRTGEKVFLECVQDMDHENMFWYRQDPGLGLRLIYFSYDVKMKEKGDIPEGYSVSREKKERFSLILESASTNQTSMYLCASRGQGVRNQPQHFGDGTRLSIL.

This clonotype was seen a handful of times. The chain couples TRBV5-1 to TRBJ1-1; D remains ambiguous. The germline V gene encodes CDR1 SGHRS and CDR2 YFSETQ. CDR3 size: 13 residues. V gave up 4 bases and J gave up 2 bases, with 9 bases separating them. CDR3 in amino acids: CASSTTSNTEAFF. CDR3 coding DNA: TGCGCCAGCAGCACTACATCAAACACTGAAGCTTTCTTT.

This clonotype was observed a few times. The rearrangement uses TRBV12-3 or TRBV12-4 and TRBJ2-7; 8 nucleotides line up with TRBD2. The V segment lost 7 bases and the J segment 4 bases; nucleotides outside the gene matches: 9. The CDR3 extends over 14 amino acids. CDR3: CASKSRGGSYEQYF. The CDR3, as DNA: TGTGCCAGCAAAAGCCGCGGGGGGTCGTACGAGCAGTACTTC.

Only a few counts were recorded for this clonotype. This chain's CDR3 is CASSHGTAGNTIYF. CDR3 DNA sequence: TGTGCCAGCAGCCACGGGACAGCTGGAAACACCATATATTTT. This chain connects TRBV4-2 to TRBJ1-3; 7 bases are shared with TRBD1. Germline CDR1 is LGHNA and CDR2 is YNFKEQ. The CDR3 runs 14 residues. V lost 3 bases and J lost 2; bases outside the gene matches: 1.

This clonotype was seen a few times. The J gene is TRBJ1-5, the V gene TRBV12-3 or TRBV12-4, with 10 bases that match TRBD1. With 5 bases clipped from V and 2 bases from J, the junction kept 6 bases outside the gene matches. The CDR3 sequence is 16 residues long. The CDR3 loop is CASSPLGTGGNQPQHF. CDR3 DNA sequence: TGTGCCAGCAGTCCCCTCGGGACAGGGGGCAATCAGCCCCAGCATTTT.

This clonotype was seen a handful of times. This rearrangement joins TRBV7-9 to TRBJ2-2; possible D gene TRBD1, 6 bases. Germline-derived CDR1 and CDR2 are SEHNR and FQNEAQ (reference sequence). The CDR3 covers 13 residues. Between the trimmed V and J ends, which lost 4 bases and 6 bases, there was a span of 9 bases. The CDR3 DNA reads as TGTGCCAGCAGCTCCTCAGGGGCCGGGGAGCTGTTTTTT. It yields the protein CASSSSGAGELFF.

This clonotype was recorded a few times. The chain combines TRBV11-2 with TRBJ2-3; 10 positions agree with TRBD1. Germline lookup yields CDR1 SGHAT and CDR2 FQNNGV. The V gene end was trimmed by 1 base and the J gene end by 4 bases; junction bases not matched to a gene: 5. This CDR3 spans 16 amino acids. The DNA for the CDR3 is TGTGCCAGCAGCTTAGTTACCGGGACAGGGGCAGATACGCAGTATTTT. It encodes CASSLVTGTGADTQYF.

The CDR3 DNA follows: TGTGCCACCAGTGACTCCGGGACTAGCGGGAGAGCCCCCTACGAGCAGTACTTC. Translated: CATSDSGTSGRAPYEQYF. The V gene is TRBV24-1, the J gene TRBJ2-7; 14 nucleotides align to TRBD2. The CDR3 length is 18 residues. Germline V gene sequence: CDR1 KGHDR, CDR2 SFDVKD. Trimming removed 4 bases from V and 2 bases from J; junction bases left unmatched: 9.